A selection of T cell receptor beta chains follows, all from one sample in a study of CD8+ T cells in alopecia areata. The method was immunoSEQ multiplex PCR; TCRdb's version includes in-frame clones alone and lacks a portion of them. Altogether roughly 100,000 clones are present, roughly 64% being singletons, with the ten largest covering 15% to 18%. The material was CD8+ T cells sorted from blood, obtained at week 4, from a patient treated with tofacitinib. The receptors derive from a human donor with alopecia areata. Each CDR3 is given with its conserved first and last residue.

j_call v_call cdr3_aa
TRBJ2-7 TRBV6-6 CASSNTYEQYF
TRBJ2-5 TRBV9 CASSVDYGQETQYF
TRBJ1-1 TRBV6-6 CASSYGSPGAFF
TRBJ2-6 TRBV27 CASSLYRASHISGANVLTF
TRBJ2-2 TRBV11-3 CASRDSTGELFF
TRBJ2-3 TRBV27 CASSPDLRWATDTQYF
TRBJ2-7 TRBV27 CASSPAASITYEQYF
TRBJ1-1 TRBV29-1 CSVEHSLNEAFF
TRBJ1-1 TRBV5-1 CASSLGATTEAFF
TRBJ2-1 TRBV19 CASQGGGEQFF
TRBJ1-2 TRBV29-1 CSVVGGYGYTF
TRBJ2-7 TRBV5-1 CASSIVEGGHYEQYF
TRBJ1-1 TRBV7-9 CASSLITGGDTEAFF
TRBJ2-5 TRBV6-5 CASSSITGTAQETQYF
TRBJ2-1 TRBV19 CASRQGSYNEQFF
TRBJ1-2 TRBV27 CATAPYYGYTF
TRBJ2-1 TRBV6-1 CASSGAGLAAYNEQFF
TRBJ2-1 TRBV25-1 CASSDPGQGYNEQFF
TRBJ2-7 TRBV27 CASSLSSSGTVSYEQYF
TRBJ2-5 TRBV4-2 CASSPWTSGAPQETQYF
TRBJ2-7 TRBV13 CASSLAGQVYPYEQYF
TRBJ2-3 TRBV7-2 CASSLGDLSTDTQYF
TRBJ2-7 TRBV27 CASSWDPSYEQYF
TRBJ2-5 TRBV9 CASSAGLAGEETQYF
TRBJ1-1 TRBV28 CASSQRGDSEAFF